The 28 T cell receptor beta chains below were found in one sample sequenced in a study of T cell responses to AZD1222 COVID-19 vaccine. Sequencing was performed with immunoSEQ multiplex PCR; in TCRdb, only in-frame clones are kept and a portion is missing. The data hold under 150,000 clones, with about 93% observed a single time. Here the sequenced sample was peripheral blood, taken on day 0 of AZD1222 vaccination. Receptor source: an adult in good health.

V and J are TRBV24-1 and TRBJ2-7; 8 bases are shared with TRBD2. V lost 1 base, J lost 1 base, and 2 bases stayed unmatched. CDR3 length: 15 residues. Per germline, CDR1 KGHDR and CDR2 SFDVKD. CDR3 DNA sequence: TGTGCCACCAGTGATTTCGTAGCGGGGTCCTACGAGCAGTACTTC. It specifies CATSDFVAGSYEQYF.

The rearrangement links TRBV6-5 to TRBJ1-2; tentative D call: TRBD1 (5 bases). The germline V gene has CDR1 MNHEY and CDR2 SVGAGI. The V gene lost 5 bases and the J gene lost 0 bases, with 10 bases spanning the gap. This CDR3 has 14 residues. The DNA for the CDR3 is TGTGCCAGCAGTCGGGGCCGGGCTAACTATGGCTACACCTTC. It specifies CASSRGRANYGYTF.

V is TRBV19 and J is TRBJ2-7; 11 nucleotides align to TRBD1. The trim removed 5 bases at V and 4 bases at J, leaving 7 bases unmatched. Germline CDR1 and CDR2: LNHDA and SQIVND (reference sequence). This CDR3 has 15 amino acids. For the CDR3, the DNA is TGTGCCAGTAGTTTGGGACAGGGGGGCGAGTACGAGCAGTACTTC. It is translated as CASSLGQGGEYEQYF.

V and J are TRBV5-1 and TRBJ1-3; D gene unclear. V was trimmed by 3 bases and J by 0 bases, leaving 10 bases between them. The CDR3 has 15 residues. Germline CDR1 reads SGHRS; CDR2 reads YFSETQ. The CDR3 reads CASSSDQTSGNTIYF. CDR3 bases: TGCGCCAGCAGCTCGGATCAAACCTCTGGAAACACCATATATTTT.

The chain recombines TRBV5-1 with TRBJ2-2; perhaps TRBD2 as D (6 bases). V dropped 1 base and J dropped 10 bases, with 23 bases sitting between them. CDR3 length: 17 amino acids. Germline-derived CDR1 and CDR2 are SGHRS and YFSETQ. Here the CDR3 DNA reads TGCGCCAGCAGCTTGTTAACGGAGGGCTTGCAGGACCTGGAGCTGTTTTTT. It yields the protein CASSLLTEGLQDLELFF. The variable domain in full, completed from reference TRBV5-1 and TRBJ2-2, reads KAGVTQTPRYLIKTRGQQVTLSCSPISGHRSVSWYQQTPGQGLQFLFEYFSETQRNKGNFPGRFSGRQFSNSRSEMNVSTLELGDSALYLCASSLLTEGLQDLELFFGEGSRLTVL.

The rearrangement uses TRBV5-4 and TRBJ1-1; no definite D call. CDR3 length equals 14 residues. Germline CDR1 reads SGHNT; CDR2 reads YYREEE (reference sequence). V lost 2 bases and J 2 bases, leaving 10 bases between the germline ends. In nucleotides, the CDR3 is TGTGCCAGCAGCTTTGACACCTCTAACACTGAAGCTTTCTTT. Residues: CASSFDTSNTEAFF.

V is TRBV3-1 (or the pseudogene TRBV3-2) and J is TRBJ1-3; D is unresolved. Per germline, CDR1 LGHDT and CDR2 YNNKEL (reference sequence). The CDR3 is made up of 14 amino acids. V dropped 5 bases and J dropped 4 bases, with 12 bases sitting between them. CDR3: CASSYWEGGNTIYF. As DNA, the CDR3 is TGTGCCAGCAGCTACTGGGAAGGAGGAAACACCATATATTTT.

The chain is built from TRBV5-4 and TRBJ2-7, with TRBD1 matching 9 bases. V lost 0 bases, J lost 2 bases, and 3 bases stayed unmatched. There are 15 residues in the CDR3. Germline CDR1 and CDR2: SGHNT and YYREEE (reference sequence). DNA for the CDR3: TGTGCCAGCAGCTTGGACGGGACAGGGACCTACGAGCAGTACTTC. Encoded protein: CASSLDGTGTYEQYF.

A single count supports this clone. The V and J genes are TRBV24-1 and TRBJ2-7; TRBD1 is a possible D gene (6 bases). The CDR3 length is 14 residues. Trimming left V 12 bases short and J 1 base short, with 18 bases between. Germline-derived CDR1 and CDR2 are KGHDR and SFDVKD. This CDR3 is CAPFTGQRSYEQYF. Here the CDR3 DNA reads TGTGCCCCTTTTACCGGACAGAGGTCCTACGAGCAGTACTTC.

This chain joins TRBV2 and TRBJ1-1; D gene unclear. The CDR3 length is 12 residues. CDR1 and CDR2 (germline): SNHLY, FYNNEI. V lost 7 bases and J lost 6, with 12 bases in between. The CDR3 protein is CASNTGGSEAFF. The CDR3 DNA reads TGTGCCAGCAACACGGGCGGGTCTGAAGCTTTCTTT.

This clone was seen a few times. The sample carries other DNA sequences with the same CDR3. The chain links TRBV7-2 to TRBJ1-2; no clear D gene. There are 13 residues in the CDR3. The V end lost 1 base, the J end lost 4 bases, and 7 bases lay between the germline ends. Germline lookup yields CDR1 SGHTA and CDR2 FQGNSA. The CDR3 region has the DNA TGTGCCAGCAGCTTAGGACAAGGCTATGGCTACACCTTC. This encodes CASSLGQGYGYTF.

The chain uses TRBV20-1 and TRBJ2-3; 12 bases match TRBD2. CDR1 DFQATT and CDR2 SNEGSKA come from the germline V gene (reference sequence). The junction had 9 bases not matched to a gene; V was cut back by 3 bases and J by 2 bases. This CDR3 region has 17 residues. The CDR3 loop is CSASLTSGRRPTDTQYF. As DNA, the CDR3 is TGCAGTGCTAGTTTAACTAGCGGGAGGAGACCCACAGATACGCAGTATTTT.

The chain joins TRBV7-2 to TRBJ2-5; 10 bases fit TRBD2. With 6 bases clipped from V and 4 bases from J, the junction kept 17 bases outside the gene matches. Germline CDR1 is SGHTA and CDR2 is FQGNSA. The CDR3 runs 18 residues. CDR3 protein: CASSPRASGGARGETQYF. DNA of the CDR3: TGTGCCAGCAGTCCACGAGCAAGCGGGGGGGCCAGGGGAGAGACCCAGTACTTC.

This sequence joins TRBV6-5 and TRBJ1-1; D is perhaps TRBD1 (5 bases). This CDR3 is 16 amino acids long. Germline CDR1 and CDR2: MNHEY and SVGAGI. Trimming took 0 bases from V and 5 from J, leaving 16 bases between them. CDR3 loop: CASSYSWGREGTEAFF. Written as DNA, the CDR3 is TGTGCCAGCAGTTACTCGTGGGGCAGGGAGGGAACTGAAGCTTTCTTT.

This clone was counted once. The CDR3 DNA is TGTGCCAGCAGCTTAACTCAGCGGTTTTCGGGGACAGCCTCCTACAATGAGCAGTTCTTC. Its translation is CASSLTQRFSGTASYNEQFF. The rearrangement joins TRBV7-8 to TRBJ2-1; TRBD1 aligns across 7 bases. Germline CDR1 reads SGHVS; CDR2 reads FQNEAQ. V lost 2 bases and J lost 0; bases outside the gene matches: 16. The CDR3 length is 20 residues.

The gene calls are TRBV2 and TRBJ2-3; D remains unclear. Trimming left V 7 bases short and J 6 bases short, with 8 bases between. CDR3 length: 11 residues. Germline-derived CDR1 and CDR2 are SNHLY and FYNNEI. The CDR3 protein is CASTRQDTQYF. CDR3 nucleotide sequence: TGTGCCAGCACCCGTCAGGATACGCAGTATTTT. The complete variable domain, with remaining parts taken from reference TRBV2 and TRBJ2-3, reads EPEVTQTPSHQVTQMGQEVILRCVPISNHLYFYWYRQILGQKVEFLVSFYNNEISEKSEIFDDQFSVERPDGSNFTLKIRSTKLEDSAMYFCASTRQDTQYFGPGTRLTVL.

The rearrangement joins TRBV18 to TRBJ1-1; TRBD1 aligns across 8 bases. The germline V gene has CDR1 KGHSH and CDR2 LQKENI. Unmatched junction bases numbered 4, after V lost 4 bases and J lost 3 bases. The length of the CDR3 is 14 residues. The CDR3 coding sequence is TGTGCCAGCTCACGACAGGGGTCGGACACTGAAGCTTTCTTT. This encodes CASSRQGSDTEAFF. Variable domain in full (rest from reference TRBV18 and TRBJ1-1): NAGVMQNPRHLVRRRGQEARLRCSPMKGHSHVYWYRQLPEEGLKFMVYLQKENIIDESGMPKERFSAEFPKEGPSILRIQQVVRGDSAAYFCASSRQGSDTEAFFGQGTRLTVV.

V usage is TRBV7-8 and J usage is TRBJ2-1, with 12 bases lining up with TRBD2. V was pared by 2 bases and J by 3 bases, with 8 bases of the junction left unmatched. Germline CDR1 and CDR2: SGHVS and FQNEAQ. The CDR3 length is 18 residues. The CDR3 DNA reads as TGTGCCAGCAGCTTAAGACTAGCGGGGGCTGGGTACTACAATGAGCAGTTCTTC. It encodes CASSLRLAGAGYYNEQFF.

This sequence joins TRBV7-3 and TRBJ1-5; 7 bases match TRBD1. V was clipped by 6 bases and J by 5 bases; unmatched bases: 4. Germline CDR1 SGHTA, CDR2 FQGTGA. This CDR3 is built from 13 residues. This CDR3 reads CASSLGTDQPQHF. CDR3 coding DNA: TGTGCCAGCAGTCTCGGGACAGATCAGCCCCAGCATTTT.

J is TRBJ1-1 and V is TRBV2; 9 positions match TRBD1. Germline lookup yields CDR1 SNHLY and CDR2 FYNNEI. V was pared by 7 bases and J by 10 bases, with 10 bases of the junction left unmatched. The CDR3 contains 13 residues. The CDR3 here is CASMGDRVVSAFF. As DNA, the CDR3 is TGTGCCAGCATGGGGGACAGGGTGGTTTCAGCTTTCTTT.

This chain uses TRBV2 with TRBJ1-4; the D gene is possibly TRBD1 (6 bases). CDR1 and CDR2 from the germline V gene are SNHLY and FYNNEI. The CDR3 loop spans 16 amino acids. Trimming took off 4 bases at V and 5 bases at J, with 17 bases between the two ends. As DNA, the CDR3 is TGTGCCAGCAGTGTCCAAGGACAGACGCTAAATGAAAAACTGTTTTTT. The encoded protein is CASSVQGQTLNEKLFF.

This chain uses TRBV6-5 with TRBJ1-3; D uncertain. The CDR3 consists of 15 residues. CDR1 and CDR2 from the germline V gene are MNHEY and SVGAGI. The V end lost 6 bases, the J end lost 0 bases, and 12 bases lay between the germline ends. This chain's CDR3 is CASRVTLASGNTIYF. The DNA of the CDR3 is TGTGCCAGCAGGGTGACACTAGCCTCTGGAAACACCATATATTTT.

This chain connects TRBV5-5 to TRBJ1-2; no definite D call. V lost 4 bases and J 4 bases, leaving 23 bases between the germline ends. Looked up from germline, CDR1 is SGHKS and CDR2 is YYEKEE (reference sequence). The CDR3 contains 17 residues. For the CDR3, the DNA is TGTGCCAGCAGCCTTGAGGGAGGGCGCAAGGTGAGCTATGGCTACACCTTC. Translated: CASSLEGGRKVSYGYTF.

This chain connects TRBV12-5 to TRBJ2-5; 7 bases map to TRBD1. Unmatched junction bases numbered 6, after V lost 1 base and J lost 4 bases. CDR3 size: 15 residues. Germline CDR1 is LGHNT and CDR2 is FRNRAP. DNA of the CDR3: TGTGCTAGTGGTTTGGGGGACAGTTCGGGAGAGACCCAGTACTTC. The encoded protein is CASGLGDSSGETQYF.

CDR3 in DNA: TGTGCCAGTAGTGTTGACGGTGGTTCACCCCTCCACTTT. Its protein is CASSVDGGSPLHF. V usage is TRBV19 and J usage is TRBJ1-6; no clear D gene. Trimming pared 5 bases from V and 9 bases from J, leaving 11 bases between. This CDR3 has 13 residues. CDR1 is LNHDA and CDR2 is SQIVND in the germline V gene (reference sequence).

This clone appeared a single time. The chain uses TRBV5-4 and TRBJ2-7; a possible D gene is TRBD1 (7 bases). CDR1 and CDR2 from the germline V gene are SGHNT and YYREEE (reference sequence). Trimming stripped 0 bases from V and 4 bases from J, with 14 bases between. The CDR3 totals 15 residues. In DNA, the CDR3 is TGTGCCAGCAGCTTGGGACAGGGTGGAGGGTACGAGCAGTACTTC. Its translation is CASSLGQGGGYEQYF.

V gene TRBV28 combines with J gene TRBJ1-6, with 8 bases fitting TRBD1. Looked up from germline, CDR1 is MDHEN and CDR2 is SYDVKM. The CDR3 extends over 15 amino acids. After removal of 2 bases from V and 6 bases from J, the junction contained 3 bases not matched to a gene. In DNA, the CDR3 is TGTGCCAGCAGTTTAGGGACAGGCGCTAATTCACCCCTCCACTTT. Encoded protein: CASSLGTGANSPLHF.

The chain recombines TRBV5-3 with TRBJ2-1; D ambiguous. Being an ORF, TRBV5-3 has a function that is uncertain. The CDR3 is made up of 12 amino acids. Trimming stripped 4 bases from V and 8 bases from J, with 10 bases between. The CDR3 region has the DNA TGTGCCAGAAGCATGGCGTCGGATGAGCAGTTCTTC. It codes for CARSMASDEQFF.